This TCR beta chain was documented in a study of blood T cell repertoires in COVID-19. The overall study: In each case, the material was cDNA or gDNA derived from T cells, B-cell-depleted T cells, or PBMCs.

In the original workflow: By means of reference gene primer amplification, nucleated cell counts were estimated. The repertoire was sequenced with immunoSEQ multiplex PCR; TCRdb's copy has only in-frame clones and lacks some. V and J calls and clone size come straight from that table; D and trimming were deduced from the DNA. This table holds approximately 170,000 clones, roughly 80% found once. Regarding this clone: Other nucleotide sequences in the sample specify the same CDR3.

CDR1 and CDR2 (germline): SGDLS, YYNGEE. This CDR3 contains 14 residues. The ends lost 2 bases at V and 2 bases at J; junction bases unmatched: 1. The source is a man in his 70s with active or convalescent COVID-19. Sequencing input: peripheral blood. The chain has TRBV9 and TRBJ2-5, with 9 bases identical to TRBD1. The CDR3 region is CASSVGQGQETQYF. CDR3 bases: TGTGCCAGCAGCGTCGGACAGGGGCAAGAGACCCAGTACTTC.